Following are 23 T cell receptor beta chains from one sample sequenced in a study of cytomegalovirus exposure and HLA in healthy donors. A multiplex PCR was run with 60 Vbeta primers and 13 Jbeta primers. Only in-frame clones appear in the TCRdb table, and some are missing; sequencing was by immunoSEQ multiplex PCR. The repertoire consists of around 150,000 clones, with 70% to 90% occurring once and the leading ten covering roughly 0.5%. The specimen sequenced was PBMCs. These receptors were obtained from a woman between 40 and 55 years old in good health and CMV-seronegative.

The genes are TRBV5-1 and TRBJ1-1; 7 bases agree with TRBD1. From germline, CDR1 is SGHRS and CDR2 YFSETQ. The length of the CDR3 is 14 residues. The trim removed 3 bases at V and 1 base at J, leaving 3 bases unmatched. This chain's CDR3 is CASSSGTANTEAFF. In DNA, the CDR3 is TGCGCCAGCAGCTCCGGGACAGCGAACACTGAAGCTTTCTTT.

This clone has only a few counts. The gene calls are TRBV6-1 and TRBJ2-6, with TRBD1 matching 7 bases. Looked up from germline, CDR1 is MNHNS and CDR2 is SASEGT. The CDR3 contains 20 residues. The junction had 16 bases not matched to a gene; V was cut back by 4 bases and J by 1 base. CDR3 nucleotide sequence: TGTGCCAGCAGTGCGAGGACAGGACAGATTATTTATTCTGGGGCCAACGTCCTGACTTTC. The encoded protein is CASSARTGQIIYSGANVLTF.

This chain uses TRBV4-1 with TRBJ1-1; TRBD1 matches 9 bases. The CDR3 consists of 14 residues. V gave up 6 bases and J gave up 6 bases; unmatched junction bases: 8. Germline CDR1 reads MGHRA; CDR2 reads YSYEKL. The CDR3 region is CASRRLGTGSEAFF. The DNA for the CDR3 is TGCGCCAGCAGGCGCCTTGGGACAGGGTCTGAAGCTTTCTTT.

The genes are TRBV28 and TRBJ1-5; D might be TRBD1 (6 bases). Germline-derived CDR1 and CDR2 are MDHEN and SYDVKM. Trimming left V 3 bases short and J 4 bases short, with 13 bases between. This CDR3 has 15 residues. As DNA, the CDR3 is TGTGCCAGCAGTTTCGGCGTCAGGGGAAATCAGCCCCAGCATTTT. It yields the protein CASSFGVRGNQPQHF.

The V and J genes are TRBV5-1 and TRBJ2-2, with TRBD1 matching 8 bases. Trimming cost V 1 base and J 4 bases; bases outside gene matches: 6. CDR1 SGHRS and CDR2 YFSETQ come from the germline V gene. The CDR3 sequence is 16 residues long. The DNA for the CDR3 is TGCGCCAGCAGCTTGTCAGGGGGCAGGGGCACCGGGGAGCTGTTTTTT. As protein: CASSLSGGRGTGELFF.

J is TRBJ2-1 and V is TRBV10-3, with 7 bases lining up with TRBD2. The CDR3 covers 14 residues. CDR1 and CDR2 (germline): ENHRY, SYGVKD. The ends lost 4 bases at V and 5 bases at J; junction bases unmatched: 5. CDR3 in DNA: TGTGCCATCAGTGGCGGGAGCGGAAACAATGAGCAGTTCTTC. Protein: CAISGGSGNNEQFF.

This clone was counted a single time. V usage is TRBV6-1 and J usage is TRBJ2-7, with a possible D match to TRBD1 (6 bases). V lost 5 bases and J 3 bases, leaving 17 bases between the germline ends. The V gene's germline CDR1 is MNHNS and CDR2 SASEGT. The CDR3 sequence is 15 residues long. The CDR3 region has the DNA TGTGCCAGCAGTTTCACACAGGGCCCTTACTACGAGCAGTACTTC. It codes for CASSFTQGPYYEQYF.

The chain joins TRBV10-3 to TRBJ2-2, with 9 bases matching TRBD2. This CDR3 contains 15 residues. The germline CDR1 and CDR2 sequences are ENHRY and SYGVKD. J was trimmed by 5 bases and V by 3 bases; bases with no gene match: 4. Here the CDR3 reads CAISDSSGRTGELFF. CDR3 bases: TGTGCCATCAGTGACTCGAGCGGGAGGACCGGGGAGCTGTTTTTT.

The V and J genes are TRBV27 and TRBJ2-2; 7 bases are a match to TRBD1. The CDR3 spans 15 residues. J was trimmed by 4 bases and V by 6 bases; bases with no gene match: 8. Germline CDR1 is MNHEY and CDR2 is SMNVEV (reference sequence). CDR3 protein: CASRKDRISTGELFF. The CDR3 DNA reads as TGTGCCAGCAGAAAGGACAGGATTAGCACCGGGGAGCTGTTTTTT.

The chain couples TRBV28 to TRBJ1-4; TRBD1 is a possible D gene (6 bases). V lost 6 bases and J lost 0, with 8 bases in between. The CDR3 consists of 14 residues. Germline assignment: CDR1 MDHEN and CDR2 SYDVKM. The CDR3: CASRPGATNEKLFF. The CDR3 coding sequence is TGTGCCAGCAGGCCAGGGGCAACTAATGAAAAACTGTTTTTT.

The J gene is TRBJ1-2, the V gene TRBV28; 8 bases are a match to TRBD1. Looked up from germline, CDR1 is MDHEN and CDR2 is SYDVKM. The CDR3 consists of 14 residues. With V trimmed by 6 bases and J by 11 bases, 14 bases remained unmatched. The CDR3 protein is CASSLGAGGEVYTF. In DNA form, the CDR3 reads TGTGCCAGCAGCCTGGGGGCAGGGGGCGAGGTTTACACCTTC.

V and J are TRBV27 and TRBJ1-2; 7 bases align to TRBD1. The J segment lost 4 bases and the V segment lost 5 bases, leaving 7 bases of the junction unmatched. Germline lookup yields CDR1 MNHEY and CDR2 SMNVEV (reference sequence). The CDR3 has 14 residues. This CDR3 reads CASSQGTELYGYTF. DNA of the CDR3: TGTGCCAGCAGTCAGGGGACAGAGCTCTATGGCTACACCTTC.

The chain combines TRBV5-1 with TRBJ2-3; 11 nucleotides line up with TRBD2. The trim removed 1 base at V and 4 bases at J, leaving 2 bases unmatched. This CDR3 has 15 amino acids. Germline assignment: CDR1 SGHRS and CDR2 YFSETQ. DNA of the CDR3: TGCGCCAGCAGCTTGACTAGCGGGAGCTCAGATACGCAGTATTTT. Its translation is CASSLTSGSSDTQYF.

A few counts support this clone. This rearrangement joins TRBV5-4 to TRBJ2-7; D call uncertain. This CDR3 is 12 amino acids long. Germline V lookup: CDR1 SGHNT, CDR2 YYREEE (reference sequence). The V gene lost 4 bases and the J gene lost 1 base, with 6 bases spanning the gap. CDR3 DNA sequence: TGTGCCAGCAGCGCGCCGTCCTACGAGCAGTACTTC. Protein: CASSAPSYEQYF. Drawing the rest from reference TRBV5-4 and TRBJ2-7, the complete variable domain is ETGVTQSPTHLIKTRGQQVTLRCSSQSGHNTVSWYQQALGQGPQFIFQYYREEENGRGNFPPRFSGLQFPNYSSELNVNALELDDSALYLCASSAPSYEQYFGPGTRLTVT.

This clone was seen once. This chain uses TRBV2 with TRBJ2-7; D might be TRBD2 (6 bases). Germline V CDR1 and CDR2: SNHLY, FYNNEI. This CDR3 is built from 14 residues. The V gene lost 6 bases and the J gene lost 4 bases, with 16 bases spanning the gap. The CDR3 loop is CASRMGLALYEQYF. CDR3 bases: TGTGCCAGCAGAATGGGACTGGCCCTATACGAGCAGTACTTC.

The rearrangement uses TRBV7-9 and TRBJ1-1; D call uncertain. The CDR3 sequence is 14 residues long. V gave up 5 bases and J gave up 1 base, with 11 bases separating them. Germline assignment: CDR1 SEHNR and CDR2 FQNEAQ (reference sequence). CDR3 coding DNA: TGTGCCAGCAGCCTCAACTCGTGGAACACTGAAGCTTTCTTT. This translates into CASSLNSWNTEAFF.

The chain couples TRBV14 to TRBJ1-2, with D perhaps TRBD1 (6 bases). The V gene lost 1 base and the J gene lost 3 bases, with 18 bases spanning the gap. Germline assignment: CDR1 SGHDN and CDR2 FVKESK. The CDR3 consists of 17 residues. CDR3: CASSQGDAGAVYYGYTF. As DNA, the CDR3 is TGTGCCAGCAGCCAAGGGGACGCGGGGGCGGTCTACTATGGCTACACCTTC.

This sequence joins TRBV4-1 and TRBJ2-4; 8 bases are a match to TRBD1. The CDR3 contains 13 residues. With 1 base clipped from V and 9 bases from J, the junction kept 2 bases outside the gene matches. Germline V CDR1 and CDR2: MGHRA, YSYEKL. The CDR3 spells CASSQGQGIIQYF. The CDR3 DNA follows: TGCGCCAGCAGCCAAGGACAGGGGATCATTCAGTACTTC.

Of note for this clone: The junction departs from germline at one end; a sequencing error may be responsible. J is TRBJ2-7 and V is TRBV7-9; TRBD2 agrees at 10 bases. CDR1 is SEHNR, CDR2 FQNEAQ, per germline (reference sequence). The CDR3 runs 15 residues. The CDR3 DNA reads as TGTTCCAGCAGCTTGGGTAGCGGGAGGCCCCACGAGCAGTACTTC. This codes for CSSSLGSGRPHEQYF.

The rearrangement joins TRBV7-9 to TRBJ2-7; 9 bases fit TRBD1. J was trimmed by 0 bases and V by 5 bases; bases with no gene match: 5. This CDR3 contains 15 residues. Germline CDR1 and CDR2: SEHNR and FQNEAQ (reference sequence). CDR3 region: CASSRQGGTSYEQYF. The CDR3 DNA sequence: TGTGCCAGCAGCCGACAGGGGGGGACCTCCTACGAGCAGTACTTC. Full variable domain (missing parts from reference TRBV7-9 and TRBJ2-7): DTGVSQNPRHKITKRGQNVTFRCDPISEHNRLYWYRQTLGQGPEFLTYFQNEAQLEKSRLLSDRFSAERPKGSFSTLEIQRTEQGDSAMYLCASSRQGGTSYEQYFGPGTRLTVT.

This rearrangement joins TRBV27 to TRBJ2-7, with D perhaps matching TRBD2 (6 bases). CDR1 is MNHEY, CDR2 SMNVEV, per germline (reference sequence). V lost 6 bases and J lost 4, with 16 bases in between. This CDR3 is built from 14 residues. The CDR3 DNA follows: TGTGCCAGCAGCGACGGGGGAGTAGCGTACGAGCAGTACTTC. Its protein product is CASSDGGVAYEQYF.

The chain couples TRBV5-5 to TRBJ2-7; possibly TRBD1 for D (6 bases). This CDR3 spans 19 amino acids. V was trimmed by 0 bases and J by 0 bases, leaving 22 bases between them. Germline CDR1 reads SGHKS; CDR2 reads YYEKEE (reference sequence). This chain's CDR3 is CASSLAVVIGQPFSYEQYF. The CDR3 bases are TGTGCCAGCAGCTTGGCGGTTGTGATAGGACAGCCGTTCTCCTACGAGCAGTACTTC.

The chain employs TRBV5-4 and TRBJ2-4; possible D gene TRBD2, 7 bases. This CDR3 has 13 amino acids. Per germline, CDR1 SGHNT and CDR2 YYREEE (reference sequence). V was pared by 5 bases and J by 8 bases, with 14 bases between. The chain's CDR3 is CASRGGRADIQYF. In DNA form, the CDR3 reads TGTGCCAGCAGAGGGGGGAGGGCCGACATTCAGTACTTC. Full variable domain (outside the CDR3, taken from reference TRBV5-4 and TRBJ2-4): ETGVTQSPTHLIKTRGQQVTLRCSSQSGHNTVSWYQQALGQGPQFIFQYYREEENGRGNFPPRFSGLQFPNYSSELNVNALELDDSALYLCASRGGRADIQYFGAGTRLSVL.